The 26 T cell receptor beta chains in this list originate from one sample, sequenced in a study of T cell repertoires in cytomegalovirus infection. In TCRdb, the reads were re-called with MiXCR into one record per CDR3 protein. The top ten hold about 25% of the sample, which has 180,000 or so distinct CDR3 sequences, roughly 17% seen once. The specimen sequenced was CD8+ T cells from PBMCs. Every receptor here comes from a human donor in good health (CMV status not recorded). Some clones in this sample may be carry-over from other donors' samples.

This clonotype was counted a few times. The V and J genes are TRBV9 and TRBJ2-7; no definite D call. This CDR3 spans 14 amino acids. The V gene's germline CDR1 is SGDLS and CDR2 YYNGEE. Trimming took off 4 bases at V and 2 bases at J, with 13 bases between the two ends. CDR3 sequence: CASSPRWQAYEQYF. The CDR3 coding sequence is TGTGCCAGCAGCCCCCGGTGGCAGGCCTACGAGCAGTACTTC.

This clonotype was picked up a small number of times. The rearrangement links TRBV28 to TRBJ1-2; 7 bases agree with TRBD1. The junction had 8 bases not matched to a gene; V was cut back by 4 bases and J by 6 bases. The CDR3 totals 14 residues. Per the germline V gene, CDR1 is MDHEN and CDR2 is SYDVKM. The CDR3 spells CASSSPTGWNGYTF. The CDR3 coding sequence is TGTGCCAGCAGTTCCCCGACAGGGTGGAATGGCTACACCTTC.

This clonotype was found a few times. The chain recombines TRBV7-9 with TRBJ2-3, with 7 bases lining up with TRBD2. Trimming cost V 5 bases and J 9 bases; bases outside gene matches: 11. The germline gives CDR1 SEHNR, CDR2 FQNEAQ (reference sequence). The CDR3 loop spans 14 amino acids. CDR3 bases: TGTGCCAGCAGCCACCCCGTTGGGGGGGGGACGCAGTATTTT. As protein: CASSHPVGGGTQYF.

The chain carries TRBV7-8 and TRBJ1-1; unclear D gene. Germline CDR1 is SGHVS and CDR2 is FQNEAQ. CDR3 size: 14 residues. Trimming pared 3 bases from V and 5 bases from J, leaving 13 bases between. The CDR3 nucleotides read TGTGCCAGCAGCTTCCCGGAGGGAGGGACTGAAGCTTTCTTT. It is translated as CASSFPEGGTEAFF.

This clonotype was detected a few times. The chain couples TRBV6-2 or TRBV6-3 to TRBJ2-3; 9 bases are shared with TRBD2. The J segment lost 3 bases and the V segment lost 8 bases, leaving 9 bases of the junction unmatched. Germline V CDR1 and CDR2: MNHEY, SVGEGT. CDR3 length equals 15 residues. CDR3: CASSGLATGTDTQYF. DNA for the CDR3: TGTGCCAGCTCCGGACTAGCGACAGGTACAGATACGCAGTATTTT.

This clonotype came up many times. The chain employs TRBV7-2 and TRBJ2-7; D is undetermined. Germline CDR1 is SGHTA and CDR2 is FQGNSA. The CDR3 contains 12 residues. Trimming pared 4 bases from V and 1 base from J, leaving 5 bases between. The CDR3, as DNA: TGTGCCAGCAGCTCCCCATCCTACGAGCAGTACTTC. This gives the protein CASSSPSYEQYF. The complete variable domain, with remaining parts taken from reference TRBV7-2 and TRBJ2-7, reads GAGVSQSPSNKVTEKGKDVELRCDPISGHTALYWYRQSLGQGLEFLIYFQGNSAPDKSGLPSDRFSAERTGGSVSTLTIQRTQQEDSAVYLCASSSPSYEQYFGPGTRLTVT.

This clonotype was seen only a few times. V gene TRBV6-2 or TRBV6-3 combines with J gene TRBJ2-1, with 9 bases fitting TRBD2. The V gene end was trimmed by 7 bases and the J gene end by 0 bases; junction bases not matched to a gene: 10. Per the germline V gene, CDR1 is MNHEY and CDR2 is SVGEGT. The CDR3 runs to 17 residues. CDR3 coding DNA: TGTGCCAGCACTCAGGGGCTAGCGGGGTACTCCTACAATGAGCAGTTCTTC. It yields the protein CASTQGLAGYSYNEQFF.

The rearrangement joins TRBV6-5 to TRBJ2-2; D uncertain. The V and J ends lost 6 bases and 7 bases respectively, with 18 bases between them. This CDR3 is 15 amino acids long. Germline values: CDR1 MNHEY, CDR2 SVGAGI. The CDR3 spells CASRPDPGLHGELFF. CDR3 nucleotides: TGTGCCAGCAGACCCGACCCCGGGTTACACGGGGAGCTGTTTTTT.

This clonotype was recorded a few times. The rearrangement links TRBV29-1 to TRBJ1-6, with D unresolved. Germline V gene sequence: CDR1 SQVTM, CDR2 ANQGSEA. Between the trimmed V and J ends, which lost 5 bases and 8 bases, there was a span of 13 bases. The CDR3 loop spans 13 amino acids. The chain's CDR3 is CSVLEASDSPLHF. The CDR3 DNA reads TGCAGCGTTCTAGAAGCTAGCGATTCACCCCTCCACTTT.

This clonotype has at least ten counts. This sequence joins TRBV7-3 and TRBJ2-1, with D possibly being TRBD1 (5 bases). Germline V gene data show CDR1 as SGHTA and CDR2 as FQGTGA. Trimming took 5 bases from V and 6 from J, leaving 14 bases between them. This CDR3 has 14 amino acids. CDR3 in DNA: TGTGCCAGCAGCCTCCAGGGAACTGGCAATGAGCAGTTCTTC. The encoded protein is CASSLQGTGNEQFF.

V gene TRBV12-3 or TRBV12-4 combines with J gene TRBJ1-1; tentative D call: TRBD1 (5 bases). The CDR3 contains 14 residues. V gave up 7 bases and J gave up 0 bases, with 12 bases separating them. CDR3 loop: CASTPGTLNTEAFF. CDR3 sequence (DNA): TGTGCCAGCACCCCCGGGACCTTGAACACTGAAGCTTTCTTT.

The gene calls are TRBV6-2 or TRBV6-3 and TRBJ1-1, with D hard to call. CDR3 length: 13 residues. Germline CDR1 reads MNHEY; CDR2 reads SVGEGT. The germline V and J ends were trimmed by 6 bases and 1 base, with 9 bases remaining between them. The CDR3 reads CASRWAGNTEAFF. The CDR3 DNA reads TGTGCCAGCAGATGGGCGGGGAACACTGAAGCTTTCTTT.

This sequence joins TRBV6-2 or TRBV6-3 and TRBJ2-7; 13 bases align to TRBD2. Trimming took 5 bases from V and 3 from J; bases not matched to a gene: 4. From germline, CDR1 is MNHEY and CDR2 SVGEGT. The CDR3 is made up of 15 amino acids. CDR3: CASSKRTSGGYEQYF. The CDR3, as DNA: TGTGCCAGCAGTAAACGGACTAGCGGGGGCTACGAGCAGTACTTC.

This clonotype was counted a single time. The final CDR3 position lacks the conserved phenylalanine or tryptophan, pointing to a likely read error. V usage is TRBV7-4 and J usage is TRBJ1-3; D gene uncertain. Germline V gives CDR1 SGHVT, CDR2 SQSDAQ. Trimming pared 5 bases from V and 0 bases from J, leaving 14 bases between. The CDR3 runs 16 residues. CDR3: CASSGNLDRSGNTIYY. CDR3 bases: TGTGCCAGCAGCGGAAATCTGGACCGCTCTGGAAACACCATATATTAT.

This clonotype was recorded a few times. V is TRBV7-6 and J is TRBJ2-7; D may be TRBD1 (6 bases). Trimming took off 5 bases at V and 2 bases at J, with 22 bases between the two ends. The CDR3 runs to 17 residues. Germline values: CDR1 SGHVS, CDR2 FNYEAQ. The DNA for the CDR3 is TGTGCCAGCAGCCCCGGACAGAGCGGACTGGGGGCCTACGAGCAGTACTTC. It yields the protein CASSPGQSGLGAYEQYF.

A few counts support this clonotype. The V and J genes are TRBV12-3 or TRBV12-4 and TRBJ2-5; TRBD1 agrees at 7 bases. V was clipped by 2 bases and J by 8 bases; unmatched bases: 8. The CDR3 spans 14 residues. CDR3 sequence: CASSLRGRLDTQYF. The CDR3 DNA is TGTGCCAGCAGTTTAAGGGGGCGCCTTGATACCCAGTACTTC.

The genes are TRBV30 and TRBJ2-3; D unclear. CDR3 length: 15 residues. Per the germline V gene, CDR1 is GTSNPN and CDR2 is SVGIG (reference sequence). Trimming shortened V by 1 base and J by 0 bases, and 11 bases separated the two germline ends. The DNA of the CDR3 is TGTGCCTGGAGTGGGGGAACAGCTAGCACAGATACGCAGTATTTT. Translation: CAWSGGTASTDTQYF.

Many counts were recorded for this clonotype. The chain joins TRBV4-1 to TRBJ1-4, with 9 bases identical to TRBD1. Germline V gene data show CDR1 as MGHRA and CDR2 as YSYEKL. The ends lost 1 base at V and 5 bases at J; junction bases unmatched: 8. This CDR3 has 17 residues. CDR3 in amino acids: CASSQGDLGQGNEKLFF. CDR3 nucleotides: TGCGCCAGCAGCCAAGGCGATTTGGGACAGGGAAATGAAAAACTGTTTTTT.

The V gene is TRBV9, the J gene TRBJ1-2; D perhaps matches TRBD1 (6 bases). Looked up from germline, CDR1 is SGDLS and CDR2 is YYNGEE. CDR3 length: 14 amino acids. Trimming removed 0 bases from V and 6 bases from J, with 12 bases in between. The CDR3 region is CASSVGTEMNGYTF. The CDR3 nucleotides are TGTGCCAGCAGCGTAGGGACAGAGATGAATGGCTACACCTTC.

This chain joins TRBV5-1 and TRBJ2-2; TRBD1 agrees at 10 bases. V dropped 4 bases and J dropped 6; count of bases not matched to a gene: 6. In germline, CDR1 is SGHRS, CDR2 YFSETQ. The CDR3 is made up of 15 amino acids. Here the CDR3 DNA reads TGCGCCAGCAGCATGGACAGGGGGGACGCCGGGGAGCTGTTTTTT. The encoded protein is CASSMDRGDAGELFF.

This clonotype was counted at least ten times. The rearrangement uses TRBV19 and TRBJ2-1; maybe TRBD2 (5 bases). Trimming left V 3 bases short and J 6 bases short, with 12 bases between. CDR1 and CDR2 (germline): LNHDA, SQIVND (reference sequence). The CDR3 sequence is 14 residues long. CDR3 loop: CASSMGSKGNEQFF. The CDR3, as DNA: TGTGCCAGTAGTATGGGGAGTAAGGGCAATGAGCAGTTCTTC.

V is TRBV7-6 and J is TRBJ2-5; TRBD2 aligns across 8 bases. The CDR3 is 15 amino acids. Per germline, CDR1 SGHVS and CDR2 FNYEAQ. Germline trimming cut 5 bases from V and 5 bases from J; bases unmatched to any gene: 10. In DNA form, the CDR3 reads TGTGCCAGCAGCATAGATCATAGCGGGGCGGAGACCCAGTACTTC. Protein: CASSIDHSGAETQYF.

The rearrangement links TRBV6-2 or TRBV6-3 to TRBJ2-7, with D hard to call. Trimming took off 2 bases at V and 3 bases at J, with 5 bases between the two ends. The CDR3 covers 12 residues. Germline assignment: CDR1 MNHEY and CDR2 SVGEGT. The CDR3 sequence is CASSYTVYEQYF. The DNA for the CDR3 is TGTGCCAGCAGTTACACAGTCTACGAGCAGTACTTC.

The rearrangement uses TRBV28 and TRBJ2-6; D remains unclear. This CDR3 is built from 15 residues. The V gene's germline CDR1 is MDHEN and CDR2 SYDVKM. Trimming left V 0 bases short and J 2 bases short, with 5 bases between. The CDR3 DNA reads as TGTGCCAGCAGTTTATGGCTTACTGGGGCCAACGTCCTGACTTTC. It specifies CASSLWLTGANVLTF.

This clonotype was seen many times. The CDR3: CASSQDGWQGIHEQYF. CDR3 sequence (DNA): TGTGCCAGCAGCCAAGATGGTTGGCAGGGGATCCACGAGCAGTACTTC. The chain carries TRBV14 and TRBJ2-7, with a possible D match to TRBD1 (6 bases). Germline V gene data show CDR1 as SGHDN and CDR2 as FVKESK. The CDR3 sequence is 16 residues long. V was trimmed by 0 bases and J by 5 bases, leaving 17 bases between them.

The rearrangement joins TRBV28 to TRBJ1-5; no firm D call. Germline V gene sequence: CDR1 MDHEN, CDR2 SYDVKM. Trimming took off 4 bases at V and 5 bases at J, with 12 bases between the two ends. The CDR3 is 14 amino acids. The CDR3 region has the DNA TGTGCCAGCAGTTCCCCGGTCCTCTATCAGCCCCAGCATTTT. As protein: CASSSPVLYQPQHF. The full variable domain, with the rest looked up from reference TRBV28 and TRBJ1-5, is DVKVTQSSRYLVKRTGEKVFLECVQDMDHENMFWYRQDPGLGLRLIYFSYDVKMKEKGDIPEGYSVSREKKERFSLILESASTNQTSMYLCASSSPVLYQPQHFGDGTRLSIL.